This entry features one T cell receptor beta chain sequence. This record comes from a study of blood T cell repertoires in COVID-19. In terms of age and location, participants ranged from roughly 18 to 89 years and lived in approximately 24 US areas. Two negative PCRs, clearance, or symptom resolution were required of recovered Cohort 3 donors. Sequencing used immunoSEQ multiplex PCR; TCRdb keeps in-frame clones, though not all of them. The data show roughly 350,000 clones, about 92% seen once. Germline V gives CDR1 LGHDT, CDR2 YNNKEL (reference sequence). V was pared by 1 base and J by 4 bases, with 14 bases between. The CDR3 totals 15 residues.

The source is a woman in her twenties or thirties who had recovered from COVID-19. The sequenced sample was PBMCs or T cells enriched from blood (not recorded which). The chain recombines TRBV3-1 (or the pseudogene TRBV3-2) with TRBJ2-7; D is unresolved. The CDR3 here is CASSQALPALYEQYF. The CDR3 DNA reads TGTGCCAGCAGCCAAGCGCTCCCTGCGCTTTACGAGCAGTACTTC.